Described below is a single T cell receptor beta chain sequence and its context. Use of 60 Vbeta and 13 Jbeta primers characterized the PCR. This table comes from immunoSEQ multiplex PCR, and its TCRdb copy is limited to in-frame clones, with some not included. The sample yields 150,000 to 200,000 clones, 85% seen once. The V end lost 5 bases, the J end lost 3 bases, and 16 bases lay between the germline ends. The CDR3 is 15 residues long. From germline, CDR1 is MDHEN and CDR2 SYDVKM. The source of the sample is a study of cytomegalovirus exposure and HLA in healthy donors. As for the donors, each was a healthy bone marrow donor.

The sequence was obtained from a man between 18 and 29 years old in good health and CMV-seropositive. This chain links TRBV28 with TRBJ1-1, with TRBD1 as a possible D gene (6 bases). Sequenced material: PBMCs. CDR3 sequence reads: CASSPSGGGHTEAFF. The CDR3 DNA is TGTGCCAGCAGTCCGTCCGGGGGGGGGCACACTGAAGCTTTCTTT.